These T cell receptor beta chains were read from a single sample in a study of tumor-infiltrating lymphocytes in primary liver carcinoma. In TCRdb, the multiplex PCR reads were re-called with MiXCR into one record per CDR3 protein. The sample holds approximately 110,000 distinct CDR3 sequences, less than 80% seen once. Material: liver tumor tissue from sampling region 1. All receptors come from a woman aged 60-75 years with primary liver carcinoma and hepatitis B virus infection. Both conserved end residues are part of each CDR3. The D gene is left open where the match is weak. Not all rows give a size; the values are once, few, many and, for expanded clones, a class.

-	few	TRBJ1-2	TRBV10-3	CATTGAIYDYTF	TGTGCCACTACGGGAGCGATCTATGACTACACCTTC
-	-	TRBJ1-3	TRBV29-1	CSVDVEGGNTIYF	TGCAGCGTTGATGTAGAGGGCGGAAACACCATATATTTT
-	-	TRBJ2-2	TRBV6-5	CASKPYNTGESFF	TGTGCCAGCAAGCCGTATAACACCGGGGAGTCGTTTTTT
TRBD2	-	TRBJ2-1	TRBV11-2	CVSSLSGTSYNEQFF	TGTGTCAGTAGCCTTAGCGGGACCTCATACAATGAGCAGTTCTTC
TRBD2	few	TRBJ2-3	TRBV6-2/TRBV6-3	CASSTGLAGNTDTQYF	TGTGCCAGCAGTACCGGACTAGCGGGAAATACAGATACGCAGTATTTT
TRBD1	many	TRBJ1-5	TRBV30	CAWSRQGSQPQHF	TGTGCCTGGAGTCGACAGGGGAGTCAGCCCCAGCATTTT
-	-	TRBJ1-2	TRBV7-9	CASSGWAGGYGYTF	TGTGCCAGCAGCGGTTGGGCCGGGGGCTATGGCTACACCTTC
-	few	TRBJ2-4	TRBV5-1	CASSSTTRGKNIQYF	TGCGCCAGCAGCTCAACTACCCGGGGCAAAAACATTCAGTACTTC
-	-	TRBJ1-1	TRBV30	CAWSRAESTEAFF	TGTGCCTGGAGCAGGGCCGAATCAACTGAAGCTTTCTTT
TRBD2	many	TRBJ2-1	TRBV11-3	CASSPRGGLAGTNEQFF	TGTGCCAGCAGCCCAAGAGGGGGACTAGCGGGAACCAATGAGCAGTTCTTC
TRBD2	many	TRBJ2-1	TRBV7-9	CASSLTSGRSNEQFF	TGTGCCAGCAGCTTAACTAGCGGGAGGTCCAATGAGCAGTTCTTC
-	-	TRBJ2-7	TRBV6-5	CASRLDRLVPHEQYF	TGTGCCAGCAGGCTTGACAGGTTGGTCCCCCACGAGCAGTACTTC
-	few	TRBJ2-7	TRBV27	CASRRAGGYEQYF	TGTGCCTCTCGGAGGGCAGGGGGATACGAGCAGTACTTC
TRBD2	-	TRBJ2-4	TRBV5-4	CASSLESVSGRPQAKNIQYF	TGTGCCAGCAGCTTGGAAAGTGTTAGCGGGAGGCCCCAAGCCAAAAACATTCAGTACTTC
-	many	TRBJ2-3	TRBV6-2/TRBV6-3	CASSRTATNTQYF	TGTGCCAGCAGCAGGACAGCCACAAATACGCAGTATTTT
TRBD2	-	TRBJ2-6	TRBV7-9	CASSIGLAGGANVLTF	TGTGCCAGCAGCATCGGACTAGCGGGTGGGGCCAACGTCCTGACTTTC